This TCR beta chain was sequenced during a study of response to subunit inactivated influenza vaccine (dated by TCRdb to about 2018). Turning to the overall study: Deep quantitative profiling of the T cell receptor repertoire was used in the study to follow responses to a trivalent subunit inactivated influenza vaccine. Study-wide conclusions, independent of this receptor: The authors suggested that each seasonal influenza vaccination may recruit only a limited number of new T cells.

Libraries were constructed by RT-PCR. Instrument used: Illumina HiSeq 2500. TCRdb cleaned the public reads at Q25 with fastp, built clones with MiXCR and kept in-frame beta chains. Every distinct CDR3 protein forms one entry, paired with its most common genes and DNA. For this sample the table gives more than 700,000 distinct CDR3 sequences, of which 21% were detected only once. The ten biggest clones cover roughly 10% of the sample. Unmatched junction bases come to 8, with V trimmed by 4 bases and J by 6 bases. Measured from the cysteine to the phenylalanine, the CDR3 is 14 residues long. The only DNA kept is the CDR3, 42 bases in frame from the first base. CDR1 and CDR2, looked up from the germline V gene, are SGHTA and FQGTGA. In its sample, this clonotype was seen a few times. The specificity of this receptor is unknown. The sample holds no much larger clone one base away, and base qualities are not on file.

This receptor was obtained from a man in his fifties or sixties who received an inactivated influenza vaccine. Donor details come from another sample of the same person, matched by shared clones. The rearrangement combines TRBV7-3 with TRBJ2-7; 8 of the junction bases match TRBD2. Source: PBMCs from blood, taken around 5 days after vaccination. For the CDR3, the sequence is CASSSVSGSPEQYF. The DNA sequence follows: TGTGCCAGCAGCTCCGTGAGCGGGAGTCCCGAGCAGTACTTC.